This TCR beta chain was sequenced during a study of CD8+ T cells in alopecia areata. RNA was extracted and reverse transcribed into cDNA as the sequencing template. Here immunoSEQ multiplex PCR was the method, and the copy in TCRdb shows in-frame clones only, minus some. Of some 110,000 clones listed, around two fifths are singletons. The CDR3 spans 13 residues. Trimming took off 5 bases at V and 8 bases at J, with 15 bases between the two ends. Germline V CDR1 and CDR2: PRHDT, FYEKMQ (reference sequence). This clone occurred many times. V usage is TRBV13 and J usage is TRBJ1-2; a weak D match, TRBD1 (5 bases). The sequenced sample was CD4+ T cells sorted from blood. The origin of this receptor is a human donor with alopecia areata. The CDR3 spells CASSLDNEMGYTF. The CDR3 DNA reads as TGTGCCAGCAGCCTGGACAACGAGATGGGCTACACCTTC.